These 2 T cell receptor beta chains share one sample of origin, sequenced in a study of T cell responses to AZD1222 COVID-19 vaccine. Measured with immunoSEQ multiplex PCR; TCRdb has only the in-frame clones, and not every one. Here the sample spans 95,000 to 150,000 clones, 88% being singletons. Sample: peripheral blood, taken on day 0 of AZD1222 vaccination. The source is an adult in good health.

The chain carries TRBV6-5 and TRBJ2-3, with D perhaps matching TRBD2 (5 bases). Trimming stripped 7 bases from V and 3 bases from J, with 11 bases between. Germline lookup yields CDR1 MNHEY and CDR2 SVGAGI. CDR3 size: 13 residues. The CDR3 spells CASNLPGTDTQYF. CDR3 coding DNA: TGTGCCAGCAACTTGCCGGGGACAGATACGCAGTATTTT.

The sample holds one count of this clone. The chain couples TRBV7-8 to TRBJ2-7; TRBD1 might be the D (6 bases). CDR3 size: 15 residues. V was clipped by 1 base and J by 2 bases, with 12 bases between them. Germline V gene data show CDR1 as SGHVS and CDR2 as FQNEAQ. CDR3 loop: CASSLEAGATYEQYF. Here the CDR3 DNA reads TGTGCCAGCAGCTTAGAGGCAGGGGCCACCTACGAGCAGTACTTC.